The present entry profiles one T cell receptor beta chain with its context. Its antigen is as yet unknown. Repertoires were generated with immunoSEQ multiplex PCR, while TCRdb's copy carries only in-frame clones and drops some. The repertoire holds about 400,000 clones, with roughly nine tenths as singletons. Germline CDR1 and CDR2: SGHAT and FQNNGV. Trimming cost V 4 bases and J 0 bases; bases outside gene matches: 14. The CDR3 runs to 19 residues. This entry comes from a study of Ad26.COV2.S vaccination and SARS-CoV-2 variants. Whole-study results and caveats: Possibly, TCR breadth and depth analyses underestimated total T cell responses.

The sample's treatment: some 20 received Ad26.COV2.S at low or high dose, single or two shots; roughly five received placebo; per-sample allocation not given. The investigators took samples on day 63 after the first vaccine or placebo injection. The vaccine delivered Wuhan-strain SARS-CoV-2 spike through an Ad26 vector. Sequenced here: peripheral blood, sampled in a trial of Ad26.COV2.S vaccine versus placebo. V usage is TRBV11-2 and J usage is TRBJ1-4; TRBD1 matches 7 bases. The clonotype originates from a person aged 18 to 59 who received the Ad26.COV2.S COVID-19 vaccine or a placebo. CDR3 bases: TGTGCCAGCAGCTCAATCAGACAGGGACGAGGTGCAACTAATGAAAAACTGTTTTTT. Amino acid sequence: CASSSIRQGRGATNEKLFF.